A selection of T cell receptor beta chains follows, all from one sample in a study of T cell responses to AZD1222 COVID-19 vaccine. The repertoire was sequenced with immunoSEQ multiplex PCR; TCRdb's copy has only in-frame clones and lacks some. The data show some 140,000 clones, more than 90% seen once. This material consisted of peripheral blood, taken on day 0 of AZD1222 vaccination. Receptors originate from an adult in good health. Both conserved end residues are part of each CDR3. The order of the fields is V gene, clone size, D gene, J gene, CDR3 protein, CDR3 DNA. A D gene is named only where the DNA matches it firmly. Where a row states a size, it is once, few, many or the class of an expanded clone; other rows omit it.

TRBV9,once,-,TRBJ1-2,CASSVSPGAVGYGYTF,TGTGCCAGCAGCGTATCCCCGGGGGCGGTTGGCTATGGCTACACCTTC
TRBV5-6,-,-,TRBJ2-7,CASSLGLRRNYEQYF,TGTGCCAGCAGCTTGGGGTTACGACGAAACTACGAGCAGTACTTC
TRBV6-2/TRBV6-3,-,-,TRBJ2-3,CASRYSARAAGSTDTQYF,TGTGCCAGCAGGTACTCCGCTCGGGCCGCGGGAAGCACAGATACGCAGTATTTT
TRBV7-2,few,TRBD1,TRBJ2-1,CASSWTGPNNEQFF,TGTGCCAGCAGCTGGACAGGGCCTAACAATGAGCAGTTCTTC
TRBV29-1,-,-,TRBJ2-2,CSVVQGPNTGELFF,TGCAGCGTTGTTCAAGGGCCCAACACCGGGGAGCTGTTTTTT
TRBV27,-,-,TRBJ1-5,CASSGGGGFSNQPQHF,TGTGCCAGCAGTGGCGGTGGGGGATTTAGCAATCAGCCCCAGCATTTT
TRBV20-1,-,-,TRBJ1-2,CSARISGYTF,TGCAGTGCTAGAATATCTGGCTACACCTTC
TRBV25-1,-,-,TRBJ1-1,CASSTRGSNTEAFF,TGTGCCAGCAGTACGCGGGGAAGTAACACTGAAGCTTTCTTT
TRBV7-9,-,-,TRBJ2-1,CASSGAGTPRGNEQFF,TGTGCCAGCAGCGGAGCCGGGACTCCAAGGGGGAATGAGCAGTTCTTC
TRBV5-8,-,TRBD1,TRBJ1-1,CASSTGDRQNTEAFF,TGTGCCAGCAGCACGGGGGACAGGCAGAACACTGAAGCTTTCTTT